These T cell receptor beta chains were read from a single sample in a study of Graves' ophthalmopathy and Graves' hyperthyroidism. TCRdb reprocessed the multiplex PCR reads with MiXCR, giving one entry per CDR3 protein. Of 680,000 or so distinct CDR3 sequences in the sample, about 20% were seen once. Material: peripheral blood. These TCRs come from a woman younger than 35 with stable Graves' hyperthyroidism. Some clones in this sample may be carry-over from other donors' samples. Each CDR3 is given with its conserved first and last residue. The order of the fields is clone size, J gene, D gene, V gene, CDR3 protein, CDR3 DNA. A D gene is named only where the DNA matches it firmly. The size of a clone is reported for some rows only, either as once, few or many, or as a class for expanded clones.

>many|TRBJ2-6|.|TRBV4-2
CASSQEPLSGANVLTF
TGTGCCAGCAGCCAAGAGCCCCTCTCTGGGGCCAACGTCCTGACTTTC
>.|TRBJ2-7|.|TRBV7-2
CASSLAASGPLVYEQYF
TGTGCCAGCAGCTTAGCTGCTTCCGGGCCACTGGTCTACGAGCAGTACTTC
>many|TRBJ1-5|TRBD1|TRBV19
CATTGGFRNQPQHF
TGTGCCACCACAGGGGGCTTTCGAAATCAGCCCCAGCATTTT
>many|TRBJ2-7|TRBD1|TRBV4-1
CASSPQGAREQYF
TGCGCCAGCAGTCCGCAGGGGGCGCGCGAGCAGTACTTC
>many|TRBJ1-2|TRBD1|TRBV27
CASSLTAGGGNYGYTF
TGTGCCAGCAGTTTAACCGCAGGGGGGGGGAACTATGGCTACACCTTC
>many|TRBJ1-1|TRBD1|TRBV12-3/TRBV12-4
CASNIRGVQGARTEAFF
TGTGCCAGCAACATCAGGGGGGTACAGGGGGCGCGAACTGAAGCTTTCTTT
>.|TRBJ1-2|.|TRBV12-3/TRBV12-4
CASSLWSVSRVVDGYTF
TGTGCCAGCAGTTTATGGTCTGTGAGCAGGGTAGTGGATGGCTACACCTTC
>.|TRBJ1-2|.|TRBV3-1
CASGEPGGYTF
TGTGCCAGCGGGGAGCCAGGGGGCTACACCTTC
>many|TRBJ1-3|.|TRBV28
CASYNGAYSGNTIYF
TGTGCCAGCTACAACGGGGCTTACTCTGGAAACACCATATATTTT
>.|TRBJ1-5|.|TRBV6-1
CASSEYVQGTQPQHF
TGTGCCAGCAGTGAATATGTCCAGGGCACTCAGCCCCAGCATTTT
>.|TRBJ2-5|TRBD2|TRBV7-2
CASRLAGLADQETQYF
TGTGCCAGCAGATTGGCGGGACTAGCGGACCAAGAGACCCAGTACTTC
>.|TRBJ1-1|.|TRBV6-1
CASRQMLNTEAFF
TGTGCCAGCAGGCAAATGTTGAACACTGAAGCTTTCTTT
>.|TRBJ1-2|.|TRBV28
CASSLSFGRISPNYGYTF
TGTGCCAGCAGTTTGTCTTTTGGACGGATCTCACCTAACTATGGCTACACCTTC
>many|TRBJ1-2|.|TRBV29-1
CSVDLAAGDYGYTF
TGCAGCGTTGACTTAGCGGCGGGGGACTATGGCTACACCTTC
>.|TRBJ2-7|TRBD1|TRBV10-3
CATALEGQVSYEQYF
TGTGCCACCGCCCTGGAGGGACAGGTCTCCTACGAGCAGTACTTC
>.|TRBJ2-5|TRBD2|TRBV7-9
CASSLGEGAQYF
TGTGCCAGCAGCCTGGGGGAGGGAGCCCAGTACTTC
>.|TRBJ2-6|.|TRBV12-3/TRBV12-4
CASSLMRGVSGANVLTF
TGTGCCAGCAGTCTCATGCGCGGGGTCTCTGGGGCCAACGTCCTGACTTTC
>.|TRBJ2-5|.|TRBV24-1
CATSDLSTGETQYF
TGTGCCACCAGTGATTTGAGTACAGGGGAGACCCAGTACTTC
>many|TRBJ1-3|.|TRBV20-1
CSARVGASGNTIYF
TGCAGTGCTAGAGTGGGGGCTTCTGGAAACACCATATATTTT
>.|TRBJ2-7|TRBD2|TRBV20-1
CSAASGRSHYEQYF
TGCAGTGCTGCTAGCGGGAGAAGCCATTACGAGCAGTACTTC
>.|TRBJ1-6|.|TRBV4-1
CASSQDGLGGSPLHF
TGCGCCAGCAGCCAAGATGGTCTGGGGGGTTCACCCCTCCACTTT
>many|TRBJ1-1|TRBD1|TRBV6-5
CASSSDRGSEAFF
TGTGCCAGCAGTTCGGACAGGGGCTCTGAAGCTTTCTTT
>many|TRBJ1-5|.|TRBV6-1
CASSEAEPNIQPQHF
TGTGCCAGCAGTGAAGCGGAACCAAATATTCAGCCCCAGCATTTT
>many|TRBJ2-2|.|TRBV7-3
CASSLSGRGTGELFF
TGTGCCAGCAGCTTAAGCGGCAGGGGCACCGGGGAGCTGTTTTTT
>many|TRBJ2-2|.|TRBV7-7
CASRRTGNTGELFF
TGTGCCAGCAGAAGGACGGGAAACACCGGGGAGCTGTTTTTT
>many|TRBJ2-5|.|TRBV5-1
CASTLGGQETQYF
TGTGCCAGCACCCTCGGAGGGCAAGAGACCCAGTACTTC
>many|TRBJ2-7|TRBD1|TRBV5-1
CASSLQRDRGEQYF
TGCGCCAGCAGCTTGCAGCGGGACAGGGGCGAGCAGTACTTC
>many|TRBJ2-5|.|TRBV6-1
CARRTSNQETQYF
TGTGCCAGACGGACGAGCAACCAAGAGACCCAGTACTTC
>.|TRBJ2-7|.|TRBV27
CASSGNEWTLQGEQYF
TGTGCCAGCAGTGGAAACGAATGGACTCTTCAAGGCGAGCAGTACTTC
>many|TRBJ2-7|.|TRBV15
CATSGTYYSYEQYF
TGTGCCACCAGCGGAACCTACTACTCCTACGAGCAGTACTTC
>many|TRBJ1-2|TRBD1|TRBV5-1
CASRRDRVRQGYTF
TGCGCCAGCAGAAGGGACAGGGTCCGTCAAGGCTACACCTTC
>many|TRBJ1-1|.|TRBV7-3
CASSLIGDPSRDTEAFF
TGTGCCAGCAGTTTGATAGGGGACCCGAGCAGGGACACTGAAGCTTTCTTT
>many|TRBJ1-2|.|TRBV6-1
CASSEATGYGYTF
TGTGCCAGCAGTGAAGCTACGGGCTATGGCTACACCTTC
>many|TRBJ2-5|.|TRBV7-2
CASSFRAGTQETQYF
TGTGCCAGCAGCTTCAGAGCGGGGACACAAGAGACCCAGTACTTC
>few|TRBJ2-2|.|TRBV6-1
CASRGRASATGELFF
TGTGCCAGCCGCGGCCGAGCCTCGGCCACCGGGGAGCTGTTTTTT
>.|TRBJ2-7|.|TRBV12-3/TRBV12-4
CASTTGSWSYEQYF
TGTGCCAGCACTACAGGGTCTTGGTCCTACGAGCAGTACTTC
>.|TRBJ1-2|.|TRBV20-1
CSAHDGPRGMDGYTF
TGCAGTGCCCACGACGGACCCAGGGGAATGGATGGCTACACCTTC
>.|TRBJ1-1|.|TRBV12-3/TRBV12-4
CASSFQSGGTAEAFF
TGTGCCAGCAGTTTTCAATCTGGGGGAACGGCTGAAGCTTTCTTT
>.|TRBJ2-3|.|TRBV4-1
CASSQGYSFPLQPRTQYF
TGCGCCAGCAGCCAAGGATATTCCTTCCCCCTACAGCCGCGTACGCAGTATTTT
>many|TRBJ1-1|.|TRBV30
CAWSVITEAFF
TGTGCCTGGAGTGTAATCACTGAAGCTTTCTTT